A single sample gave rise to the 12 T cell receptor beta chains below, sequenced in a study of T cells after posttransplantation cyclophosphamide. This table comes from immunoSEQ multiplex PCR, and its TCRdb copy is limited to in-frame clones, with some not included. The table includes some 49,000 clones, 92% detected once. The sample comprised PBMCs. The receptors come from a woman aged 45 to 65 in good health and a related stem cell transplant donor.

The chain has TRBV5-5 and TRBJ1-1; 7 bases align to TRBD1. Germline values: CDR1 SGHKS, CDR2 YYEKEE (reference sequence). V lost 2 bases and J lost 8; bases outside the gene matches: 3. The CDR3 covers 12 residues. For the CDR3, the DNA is TGTGCCAGCAGCTTCACAGGGGCCGAAGCTTTCTTT. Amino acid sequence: CASSFTGAEAFF. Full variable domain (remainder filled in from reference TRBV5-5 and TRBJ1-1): DAGVTQSPTHLIKTRGQQVTLRCSPISGHKSVSWYQQVLGQGPQFIFQYYEKEERGRGNFPDRFSARQFPNYSSELNVNALLLGDSALYLCASSFTGAEAFFGQGTRLTVV.

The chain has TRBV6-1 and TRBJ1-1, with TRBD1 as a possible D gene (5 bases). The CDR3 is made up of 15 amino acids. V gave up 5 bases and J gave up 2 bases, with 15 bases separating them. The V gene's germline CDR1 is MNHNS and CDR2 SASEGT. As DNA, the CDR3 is TGTGCCAGCAGTTCGACCGGAGGGGTAAACACTGAAGCTTTCTTT. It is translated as CASSSTGGVNTEAFF.

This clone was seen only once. The CDR3 protein is CASSTGFHTEAFF. DNA of the CDR3: TGTGCCAGCAGTACCGGGTTCCACACTGAAGCTTTCTTT. The rearrangement links TRBV6-1 to TRBJ1-1; D not resolved. The CDR3 extends over 13 amino acids. Germline V gene lookup returns CDR1 MNHNS and CDR2 SASEGT. Trimming shortened V by 5 bases and J by 3 bases, and 10 bases separated the two germline ends.

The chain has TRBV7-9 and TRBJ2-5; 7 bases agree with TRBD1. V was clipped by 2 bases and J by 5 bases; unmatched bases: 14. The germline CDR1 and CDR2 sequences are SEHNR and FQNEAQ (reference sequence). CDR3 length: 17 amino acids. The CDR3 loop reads CASSLRYPGQYQETQYF. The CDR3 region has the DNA TGTGCCAGCAGCTTACGGTACCCGGGACAGTATCAGGAGACCCAGTACTTC.

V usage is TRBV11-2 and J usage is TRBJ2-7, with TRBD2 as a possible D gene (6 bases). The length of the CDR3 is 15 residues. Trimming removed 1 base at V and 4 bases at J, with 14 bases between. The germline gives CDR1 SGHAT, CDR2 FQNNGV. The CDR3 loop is CASSLVGTAKYEQYF. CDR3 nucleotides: TGTGCCAGCAGCTTAGTTGGGACTGCTAAGTACGAGCAGTACTTC.

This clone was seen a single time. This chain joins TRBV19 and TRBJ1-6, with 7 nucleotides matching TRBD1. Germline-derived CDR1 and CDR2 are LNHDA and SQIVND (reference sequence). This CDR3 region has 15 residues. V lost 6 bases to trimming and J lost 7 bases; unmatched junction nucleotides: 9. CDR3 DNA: TGTGCCAGTAGCCGGACCTGGGACAGCAATTCACCCCTCCACTTT. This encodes CASSRTWDSNSPLHF.

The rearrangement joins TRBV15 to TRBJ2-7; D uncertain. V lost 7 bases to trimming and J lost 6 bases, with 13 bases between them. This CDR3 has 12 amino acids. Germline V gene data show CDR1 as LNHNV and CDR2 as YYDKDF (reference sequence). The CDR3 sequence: CATTDLISEQYF. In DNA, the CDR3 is TGTGCCACCACCGACTTAATCTCCGAGCAGTACTTC.

The CDR3 here is CAISEGSRGGTDTQYF. In DNA form, the CDR3 reads TGTGCCATCAGTGAGGGATCCCGGGGGGGGACAGATACGCAGTATTTT. The gene calls are TRBV10-3 and TRBJ2-3; TRBD2 matches 8 bases. After removal of 2 bases from V and 3 bases from J, the junction contained 7 bases not matched to a gene. The germline V gene encodes CDR1 ENHRY and CDR2 SYGVKD. The CDR3 loop spans 16 amino acids.

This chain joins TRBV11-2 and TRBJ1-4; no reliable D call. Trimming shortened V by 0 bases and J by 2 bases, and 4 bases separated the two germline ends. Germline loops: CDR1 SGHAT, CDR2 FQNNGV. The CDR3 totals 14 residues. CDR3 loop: CASSLERTNEKLFF. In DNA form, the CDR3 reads TGTGCCAGCAGCTTAGAACGGACTAATGAAAAACTGTTTTTT.

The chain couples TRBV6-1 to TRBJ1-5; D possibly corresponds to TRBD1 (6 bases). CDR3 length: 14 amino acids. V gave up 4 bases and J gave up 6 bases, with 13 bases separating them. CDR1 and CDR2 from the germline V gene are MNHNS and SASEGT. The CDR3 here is CASSGTDVRQPQHF. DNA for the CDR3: TGTGCCAGCAGTGGGACAGATGTGCGTCAGCCCCAGCATTTT.

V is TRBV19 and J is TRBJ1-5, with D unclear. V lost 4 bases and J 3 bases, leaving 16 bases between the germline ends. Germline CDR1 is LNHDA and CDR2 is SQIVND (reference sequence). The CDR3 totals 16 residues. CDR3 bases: TGTGCCAGTAGTACGAGATCCGCGACATCCAATCAGCCCCAGCATTTT. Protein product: CASSTRSATSNQPQHF.

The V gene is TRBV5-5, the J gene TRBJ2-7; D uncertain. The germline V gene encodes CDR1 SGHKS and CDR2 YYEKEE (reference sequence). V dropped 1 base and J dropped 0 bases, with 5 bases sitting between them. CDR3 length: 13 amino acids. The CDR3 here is CASSLPSSYEQYF. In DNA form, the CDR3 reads TGTGCCAGCAGCTTGCCTAGCTCCTACGAGCAGTACTTC.